This record looks at one TCR beta chain sequence and its context. The antigen remains undetermined. This record belongs to a study of cytomegalovirus exposure and HLA in healthy donors. This CDR3 has 17 amino acids. CDR1 MNHNS and CDR2 SASEGT come from the germline V gene. Trimming took off 2 bases at V and 7 bases at J, with 21 bases between the two ends. PCR was performed using 60 Vbeta and 13 Jbeta primers. Data came from immunoSEQ multiplex PCR; TCRdb stores just in-frame clones and leaves some out. This sample carries over 65,000 clones, roughly 83% of them seen once, and the ten largest clones take 14% to 15%. The study's findings and limits: Sequences of the TCR beta chain were said to predict the HLA-A and HLA-B alleles of most subjects accurately.

The chain links TRBV6-1 to TRBJ1-5, with TRBD1 as a possible D gene (5 bases). The receptor's source is a woman aged 40 to 55 in good health and CMV-seropositive. Specimen: PBMCs. The CDR3 spells CASSESPLAGWQQPQHF. The CDR3 bases are TGTGCCAGCAGTGAATCACCCCTGGCAGGGTGGCAGCAGCCCCAGCATTTT.